Below, 15 T cell receptor beta chains from the same sample are listed, as sequenced in a study of OX40 agonist ivuxolimab in advanced cancers. Sequencing used immunoSEQ multiplex PCR; TCRdb keeps in-frame clones, though not all of them. The sample yields 55,000 to 70,000 clones, under 90% seen once. The sequencing here drew on CD4+ or CD8+ T cells sorted from blood, taken in a trial of the OX40 agonist ivuxolimab. These receptors were collected from an adult with an advanced solid tumor such as melanoma, head and neck, liver or kidney cancer.

This clone showed up just a few times. The rearrangement joins TRBV19 to TRBJ1-1; D might be TRBD1 (6 bases). The ends were cut back, 3 bases at V and 1 base at J, with 12 bases in the middle. Germline-derived CDR1 and CDR2 are LNHDA and SQIVND (reference sequence). This CDR3 comprises 15 residues. The CDR3 DNA sequence: TGTGCCAGTAGTATTAGTGGGACACAGAACACTGAAGCTTTCTTT. This gives the protein CASSISGTQNTEAFF.

V is TRBV11-3 and J is TRBJ2-1; no reliable D call. Between the trimmed V and J ends, which lost 3 bases and 4 bases, there was a span of 7 bases. This CDR3 has 13 residues. Germline V gene data show CDR1 as SGHNT and CDR2 as YENEEA. The CDR3: CASSFGQYNEQFF. CDR3 coding DNA: TGTGCCAGCAGCTTTGGCCAGTACAATGAGCAGTTCTTC.

This chain connects TRBV5-1 to TRBJ2-7, with D hard to call. This CDR3 is 16 amino acids long. CDR1 is SGHRS and CDR2 is YFSETQ in the germline V gene. V was trimmed by 3 bases and J by 2 bases, leaving 18 bases between them. The CDR3 is CASSSPQTSVPYEQYF. For the CDR3, the DNA is TGCGCCAGCAGCTCGCCCCAAACATCGGTCCCCTACGAGCAGTACTTC. Drawing the rest from reference TRBV5-1 and TRBJ2-7, the complete variable domain is KAGVTQTPRYLIKTRGQQVTLSCSPISGHRSVSWYQQTPGQGLQFLFEYFSETQRNKGNFPGRFSGRQFSNSRSEMNVSTLELGDSALYLCASSSPQTSVPYEQYFGPGTRLTVT.

This CDR3 is CASRATGVTEAFF. In DNA, the CDR3 is TGTGCCAGCAGAGCGACAGGGGTCACTGAAGCTTTCTTT. V is TRBV2 and J is TRBJ1-1; TRBD1 matches at 8 bases. Looked up from germline, CDR1 is SNHLY and CDR2 is FYNNEI. V lost 6 bases to trimming and J lost 4 bases; unmatched junction nucleotides: 4. The CDR3 loop spans 13 amino acids. The whole variable domain, remainder taken from reference TRBV2 and TRBJ1-1, is EPEVTQTPSHQVTQMGQEVILRCVPISNHLYFYWYRQILGQKVEFLVSFYNNEISEKSEIFDDQFSVERPDGSNFTLKIRSTKLEDSAMYFCASRATGVTEAFFGQGTRLTVV.

The rearrangement uses TRBV5-6 and TRBJ2-3; 11 bases line up with TRBD2. The trim removed 0 bases at V and 8 bases at J, leaving 8 bases unmatched. The CDR3 totals 16 residues. The V gene's germline CDR1 is SGHDT and CDR2 YYEEEE. The CDR3: CASSLGTSGGTSTQYF. The CDR3 bases are TGTGCCAGCAGCTTGGGTACTAGCGGGGGCACCAGTACGCAGTATTTT.

The rearrangement joins TRBV27 to TRBJ2-1; 13 bases fit TRBD2. Germline CDR1 and CDR2: MNHEY and SMNVEV (reference sequence). After removal of 6 bases from V and 7 bases from J, the junction contained 0 bases not matched to a gene. The CDR3 runs to 13 residues. The CDR3 sequence is CASRTSGGNEQFF. Written as DNA, the CDR3 is TGTGCCAGCAGGACTAGCGGGGGGAATGAGCAGTTCTTC.

J is TRBJ1-1 and V is TRBV6-4; no firm D call. Trimming pared 6 bases from V and 4 bases from J, leaving 6 bases between. Germline V lookup: CDR1 MRHNA, CDR2 SNTAGT. This CDR3 spans 11 amino acids. In DNA, the CDR3 is TGTGCCAGCAGGGAGGGCACTGAAGCTTTCTTT. Protein sequence: CASREGTEAFF.

This rearrangement joins TRBV19 to TRBJ2-1; D gene unclear. This CDR3 contains 16 residues. CDR1 is LNHDA, CDR2 SQIVND, per germline (reference sequence). V was cut by 1 base and J by 6 bases, with 16 bases left in between. The CDR3 sequence is CASSIGDGSTFNEQFF. CDR3 coding DNA: TGTGCCAGTAGTATAGGCGACGGGTCGACATTCAATGAGCAGTTCTTC.

This chain links TRBV4-1 with TRBJ1-1; weak D call: TRBD1 (5 bases). The CDR3 contains 16 residues. Germline V gene sequence: CDR1 MGHRA, CDR2 YSYEKL. The germline V and J ends were trimmed by 3 bases and 4 bases, with 18 bases remaining between them. The chain's CDR3 is CASSQTLPQGGTEAFF. The CDR3 coding sequence is TGCGCCAGCAGCCAGACTCTACCTCAGGGTGGCACTGAAGCTTTCTTT.

This chain links TRBV7-2 with TRBJ1-5; tentatively, D is TRBD1 (6 bases). There are 13 residues in the CDR3. Trimming took off 2 bases at V and 5 bases at J, with 7 bases between the two ends. The germline gives CDR1 SGHTA, CDR2 FQGNSA. Here the CDR3 DNA reads TGTGCCAGCAGCTTAAAGGGGGATCAGCCCCAGCATTTT. This translates into CASSLKGDQPQHF.

This clone appeared a single time. J is TRBJ2-5 and V is TRBV7-7; 15 bases match TRBD2. The CDR3 extends over 16 amino acids. Germline lookup yields CDR1 SSHAT and CDR2 FNYEAQ (reference sequence). The J segment lost 5 bases and the V segment lost 4 bases, leaving 5 bases of the junction unmatched. CDR3 DNA sequence: TGTGCCAGCAGCTCGGGACTAGCGGGGGGCTCGGAGACCCAGTACTTC. Protein: CASSSGLAGGSETQYF.

This clone turned up a few times. The chain carries TRBV12-2 and TRBJ2-3; TRBD2 was called by the table and not checked on the DNA. TRBV12-2 is tagged as a pseudogene. CDR3 length: 16 amino acids. CDR3 coding DNA: TGTGCAAGTCGCTTAAGACTAGCGGGGATTGGAGATACGCAGTATTTT. This sequence encodes CASRLRLAGIGDTQYF.

This chain uses TRBV4-1 with TRBJ1-1, with unresolved D. The CDR3 totals 15 residues. The V gene's germline CDR1 is MGHRA and CDR2 YSYEKL. The V end lost 0 bases, the J end lost 0 bases, and 8 bases lay between the germline ends. CDR3 in amino acids: CASSQDRAVNTEAFF. DNA of the CDR3: TGCGCCAGCAGCCAAGATCGGGCGGTGAACACTGAAGCTTTCTTT.

The chain is built from TRBV2 and TRBJ2-7; D call uncertain. V was shortened by 4 bases and J by 2 bases, with 15 bases between the two germline ends. The germline CDR1 and CDR2 sequences are SNHLY and FYNNEI. CDR3 size: 15 residues. The CDR3 region is CASSGGTPATYEQYF. CDR3 bases: TGTGCCAGCAGTGGTGGAACGCCAGCCACCTACGAGCAGTACTTC.

The gene calls are TRBV5-1 and TRBJ1-1; TRBD1 agrees at 8 bases. The CDR3 runs to 13 residues. V trimming: 3 bases; J trimming: 6 bases; junction bases outside the gene matches: 4. Germline CDR1 and CDR2: SGHRS and YFSETQ. The CDR3 DNA reads as TGCGCCAGCAGCTCCGGACAGGGCGCTGAAGCTTTCTTT. Encoded protein: CASSSGQGAEAFF.